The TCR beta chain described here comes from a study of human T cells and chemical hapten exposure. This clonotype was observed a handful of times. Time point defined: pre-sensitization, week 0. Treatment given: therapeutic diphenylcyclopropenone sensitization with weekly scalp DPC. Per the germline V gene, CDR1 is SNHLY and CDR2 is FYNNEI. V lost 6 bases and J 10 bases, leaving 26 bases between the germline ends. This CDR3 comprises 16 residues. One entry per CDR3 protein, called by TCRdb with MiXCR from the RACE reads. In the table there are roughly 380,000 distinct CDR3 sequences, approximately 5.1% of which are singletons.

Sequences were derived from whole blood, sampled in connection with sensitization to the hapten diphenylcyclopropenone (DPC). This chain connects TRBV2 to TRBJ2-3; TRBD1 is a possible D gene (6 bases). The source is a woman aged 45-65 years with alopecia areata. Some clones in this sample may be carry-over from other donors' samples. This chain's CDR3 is CASRPNPGIGGGAQYF. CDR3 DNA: TGTGCCAGCAGACCGAATCCGGGAATAGGGGGTGGTGCGCAGTATTTT.